The 25 T cell receptor beta chains given below trace back to one sample, sequenced in a study of cytomegalovirus exposure and HLA in healthy donors. Both 60 Vbeta primers and 13 Jbeta primers went into the PCR. The table came from immunoSEQ multiplex PCR; TCRdb's copy has only in-frame clones and leaves some out. Here the sample spans fewer than 200,000 clones, roughly 80% being singletons. Sequenced sample: PBMCs. Every receptor here comes from a woman between 50 and 59 years old in good health and CMV-seronegative.

This sequence joins TRBV1 and TRBJ2-7; the table calls TRBD2, which could not be checked here. TRBV1 is given as a pseudogene. The CDR3 consists of 17 residues. The CDR3 sequence: CTSPQPCDSGGAYEQYF. The CDR3 DNA is TGCACCAGCCCCCAACCCTGCGATAGCGGGGGGGCTTACGAGCAGTACTTC.

The chain carries TRBV7-9 and TRBJ1-3; D is possibly TRBD1 (5 bases). The CDR3 extends over 15 amino acids. CDR1 is SEHNR, CDR2 FQNEAQ, per germline (reference sequence). The V end lost 2 bases, the J end lost 0 bases, and 8 bases lay between the germline ends. The CDR3 DNA sequence: TGTGCCAGCAGCTTACAGGGTTTCTCTGGAAACACCATATATTTT. Translating gives CASSLQGFSGNTIYF.

In its sample, this clone was seen once. The chain has TRBV4-3 and TRBJ2-7, with a tentative D call TRBD2 (7 bases). The CDR3 loop spans 15 amino acids. V shed 0 bases and J shed 7 bases, with 16 bases lying between them. The germline V gene encodes CDR1 LGHNA and CDR2 YSLEER. In DNA, the CDR3 is TGCGCCAGCAGCCAAGATAGGGGGGGCCGCGGGGAGCAGTACTTC. Protein product: CASSQDRGGRGEQYF.

The chain is built from TRBV20-1 and TRBJ2-1; no clear D gene. This CDR3 is built from 10 residues. The V gene's germline CDR1 is DFQATT and CDR2 SNEGSKA (reference sequence). V dropped 5 bases and J dropped 4 bases, with 3 bases sitting between them. CDR3 region: CSASYNEQFF. As DNA, the CDR3 is TGCAGTGCTTCGTACAATGAGCAGTTCTTC.

The V call is TRBV6-5, the J call TRBJ1-1; 7 bases are shared with TRBD1. V lost 6 bases and J lost 1; bases outside the gene matches: 2. CDR3 length equals 13 residues. Germline V gives CDR1 MNHEY, CDR2 SVGAGI. The CDR3 sequence is CASRYRGNTEAFF. Here the CDR3 DNA reads TGTGCCAGCAGATACAGGGGGAACACTGAAGCTTTCTTT.

The rearrangement joins TRBV28 to TRBJ1-5, with 7 bases matching TRBD1. The CDR3 has 14 residues. Per the germline V gene, CDR1 is MDHEN and CDR2 is SYDVKM. Unmatched junction bases numbered 5, after V lost 4 bases and J lost 5 bases. The CDR3 reads CASSSNRGHQPQHF. CDR3 coding DNA: TGTGCCAGCAGTTCTAACAGGGGCCATCAGCCCCAGCATTTT.

The chain links TRBV6-4 to TRBJ1-5; TRBD1 matches 7 bases. The CDR3 extends over 16 amino acids. Germline V gives CDR1 MRHNA, CDR2 SNTAGT. V dropped 5 bases and J dropped 4; count of bases not matched to a gene: 11. DNA of the CDR3: TGTGCCAGCAGTAACCCCGACAGGGACGGTAATCAGCCCCAGCATTTT. Amino acids: CASSNPDRDGNQPQHF.

The chain has TRBV5-1 and TRBJ2-2; 8 nucleotides align to TRBD1. Germline V CDR1 and CDR2: SGHRS, YFSETQ. The CDR3 sequence is 14 residues long. The V segment lost 5 bases and the J segment 4 bases; nucleotides outside the gene matches: 4. CDR3 loop: CASRSGGGTGELFF. Here the CDR3 DNA reads TGCGCCAGCAGGTCAGGGGGCGGCACCGGGGAGCTGTTTTTT.

This clone was detected only a few times. Other nucleotide sequences from this sample produce the same CDR3. The rearrangement uses TRBV7-9 and TRBJ2-5, with a tentative D call TRBD2 (6 bases). V dropped 6 bases and J dropped 5 bases, with 7 bases sitting between them. This CDR3 is 11 amino acids long. Germline CDR1 is SEHNR and CDR2 is FQNEAQ (reference sequence). The DNA for the CDR3 is TGTGCCAGCAGTCGGGGGGAGACCCAGTACTTC. Translated: CASSRGETQYF.

V usage is TRBV6-5 and J usage is TRBJ1-1, with D maybe TRBD1 (5 bases). Per germline, CDR1 MNHEY and CDR2 SVGAGI. The CDR3 is 13 residues long. With 7 bases removed from V and 6 bases from J, the gap between germline ends came to 15 bases. CDR3 in DNA: TGTGCCAGCACTAACGGGGGTGAGGCTGAAGCTTTCTTT. The encoded protein is CASTNGGEAEAFF.

V is TRBV29-1 and J is TRBJ2-1, with D perhaps TRBD1 (5 bases). In germline, CDR1 is SQVTM, CDR2 ANQGSEA. Trimming removed 2 bases at V and 1 base at J, with 18 bases between. There are 17 residues in the CDR3. As DNA, the CDR3 is TGCAGCGTTGAATTTTTTGGGCAGGGAACATCCTACAATGAGCAGTTCTTC. Protein: CSVEFFGQGTSYNEQFF.

This chain links TRBV11-2 with TRBJ2-1; 10 bases are shared with TRBD2. CDR3 length: 14 residues. Germline CDR1 is SGHAT and CDR2 is FQNNGV. The V gene end was trimmed by 8 bases and the J gene end by 3 bases; junction bases not matched to a gene: 4. The CDR3 loop is CASEGLADYNEQFF. For the CDR3, the DNA is TGTGCCAGCGAAGGACTAGCGGACTACAATGAGCAGTTCTTC.

The table lists this clone with a few counts. The sample has other DNA sequences that encode this CDR3 too. This chain connects TRBV7-2 to TRBJ1-1, with 8 bases that match TRBD1. The CDR3 contains 13 residues. The germline gives CDR1 SGHTA, CDR2 FQGNSA. With 5 bases clipped from V and 4 bases from J, the junction kept 3 bases outside the gene matches. The CDR3 bases are TGTGCCAGCAGCCGTACAGGGGGCACTGAAGCTTTCTTT. As protein: CASSRTGGTEAFF.

The CDR3 nucleotides read TGCGCCAGCAGCTCCGGCGTGGGAGGAGGCACAGATACGCAGTATTTT. Residues: CASSSGVGGGTDTQYF. The J gene is TRBJ2-3, the V gene TRBV5-1; perhaps TRBD2 as D (6 bases). The V and J ends lost 3 bases and 1 base respectively, with 15 bases between them. The CDR3 spans 16 residues. The germline CDR1 and CDR2 sequences are SGHRS and YFSETQ.

This clone has only a few counts. CDR3 in amino acids: CASSLGPGSGNEQFF. DNA of the CDR3: TGTGCCAGCAGCTTAGGGCCCGGATCGGGCAATGAGCAGTTCTTC. J is TRBJ2-1 and V is TRBV7-2; D not certain. The germline V gene encodes CDR1 SGHTA and CDR2 FQGNSA. This CDR3 has 15 amino acids. Trimming removed 1 base from V and 6 bases from J, with 13 bases in between.

This clone appeared once. The gene calls are TRBV9 and TRBJ1-2, with a weak D call TRBD1 (6 bases). V lost 0 bases, J lost 5 bases, and 20 bases lay in between. The CDR3 contains 17 residues. Germline lookup yields CDR1 SGDLS and CDR2 YYNGEE. The chain's CDR3 is CASSVEMGGPTTYGYTF. CDR3 coding DNA: TGTGCCAGCAGCGTAGAAATGGGGGGGCCAACAACTTATGGCTACACCTTC.

J is TRBJ2-3 and V is TRBV5-4; 11 nucleotides match TRBD2. The CDR3 totals 13 residues. The V gene's germline CDR1 is SGHNT and CDR2 YYREEE (reference sequence). After removal of 8 bases from V and 3 bases from J, the junction contained 2 bases not matched to a gene. The DNA of the CDR3 is TGTGCCAGTTCTAGCGGGGGGACAGATACGCAGTATTTT. Translation: CASSSGGTDTQYF.

This chain links TRBV7-6 with TRBJ2-3; D might be TRBD2 (5 bases). Germline V CDR1 and CDR2: SGHVS, FNYEAQ. The CDR3 loop spans 16 amino acids. V lost 4 bases and J 2 bases, leaving 16 bases between the germline ends. The DNA for the CDR3 is TGTGCCAGCAGCTCATCATTGGCTAGCTCCACAGATACGCAGTATTTT. Its translation is CASSSSLASSTDTQYF.

The chain recombines TRBV5-1 with TRBJ2-1; TRBD1 matches 8 bases. CDR3 length equals 15 residues. Unmatched junction bases numbered 3, after V lost 0 bases and J lost 4 bases. CDR1 and CDR2 from the germline V gene are SGHRS and YFSETQ. The CDR3 loop is CASSLGDRLYNEQFF. The CDR3, as DNA: TGCGCCAGCAGCTTGGGGGACAGGCTATACAATGAGCAGTTCTTC.

This clone has only one observation. This chain connects TRBV19 to TRBJ1-3; D may be TRBD1 (5 bases). This CDR3 spans 14 amino acids. Germline CDR1 and CDR2: LNHDA and SQIVND (reference sequence). Between the trimmed V and J ends, which lost 4 bases and 2 bases, there was a span of 9 bases. The CDR3 DNA follows: TGTGCCAGTAGTACCGGAGGGGCTGGAAACACCATATATTTT. The encoded protein is CASSTGGAGNTIYF.

The count of this clone is one. The chain carries TRBV6-6 and TRBJ2-5; D is perhaps TRBD2 (5 bases). The end of the DNA fits TRBJ2-7 better, so the J call may be wrong. This CDR3 has 14 residues. Germline V gives CDR1 MNHNY, CDR2 SVGAGI (reference sequence). Written as DNA, the CDR3 is TGTGCCAGCACTAGCCCGACGGGAACCTACGAGCAGTACTTC. Protein sequence: CASTSPTGTYEQYF.

In its sample, this clone was seen once. The chain couples TRBV21-1 to TRBJ2-1; the DNA was not compared with TRBD2, the D call given in the table. TRBV21-1 is a pseudogene. The CDR3 spans 13 residues. DNA for the CDR3: TGTGCCAGCAGCAGGGGAGGGTTCGATGAGCAGTTCTTC. The encoded protein is CASSRGGFDEQFF.

The rearrangement joins TRBV10-1 to TRBJ2-1, with 14 positions matching TRBD2. J was trimmed by 6 bases and V by 6 bases; bases with no gene match: 7. Germline lookup yields CDR1 WNHNN and CDR2 SYGVQD (reference sequence). The CDR3 spans 16 residues. For the CDR3, the DNA is TGCGCCAGCAGCGGACTAGCGGGGGGCCAAAGCAATGAGCAGTTCTTC. It is translated as CASSGLAGGQSNEQFF.

The rearrangement joins TRBV29-1 to TRBJ2-7, with D possibly matching TRBD2 (5 bases). Trimming took 4 bases from V and 6 from J, leaving 19 bases between them. The CDR3 runs 14 residues. Germline lookup yields CDR1 SQVTM and CDR2 ANQGSEA. The CDR3 coding sequence is TGCAGCGTTGCGGGAAATGGGCTACGGGGCGAGCAGTACTTC. It encodes CSVAGNGLRGEQYF.

The genes are TRBV28 and TRBJ2-5; 10 bases match TRBD2. J was trimmed by 5 bases and V by 6 bases; bases with no gene match: 9. CDR1 and CDR2 (germline): MDHEN, SYDVKM. The CDR3 has 15 residues. CDR3 protein: CASSTSAGGFETQYF. CDR3 coding DNA: TGTGCCAGCAGCACCTCAGCGGGAGGGTTCGAGACCCAGTACTTC.